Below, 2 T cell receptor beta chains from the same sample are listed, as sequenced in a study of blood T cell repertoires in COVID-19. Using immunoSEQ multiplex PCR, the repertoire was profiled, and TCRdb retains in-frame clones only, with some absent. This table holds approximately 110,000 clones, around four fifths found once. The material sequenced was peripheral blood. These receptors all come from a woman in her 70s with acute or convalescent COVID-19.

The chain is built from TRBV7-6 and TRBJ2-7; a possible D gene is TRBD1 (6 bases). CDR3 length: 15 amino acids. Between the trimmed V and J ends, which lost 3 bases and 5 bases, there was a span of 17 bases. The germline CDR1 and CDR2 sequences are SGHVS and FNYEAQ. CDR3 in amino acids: CASSLAPTGLDEQYF. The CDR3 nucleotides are TGTGCCAGCAGCTTGGCACCGACAGGACTCGACGAGCAGTACTTC.

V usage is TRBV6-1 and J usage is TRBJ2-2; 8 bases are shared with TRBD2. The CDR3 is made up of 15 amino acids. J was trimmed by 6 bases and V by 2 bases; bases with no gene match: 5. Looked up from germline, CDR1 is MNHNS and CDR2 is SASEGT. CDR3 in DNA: TGTGCCAGCAGTGAAATGGTAGCGGGGTCCGGGGAGCTGTTTTTT. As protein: CASSEMVAGSGELFF.